The 13 T cell receptor beta chains below all came from one sample that was sequenced in a study of somatic mutations in cytotoxic T cells in rheumatoid arthritis. The table came from immunoSEQ multiplex PCR; TCRdb's copy has only in-frame clones and leaves some out. The sample records roughly 18,000 clones, over 80% being singletons. Specimen: CD8+ T cells sorted from blood. The receptors shown here come from a man aged 18 to 35 with rheumatoid arthritis.

The chain carries TRBV27 and TRBJ2-7; D may be TRBD2 (7 bases). CDR1 is MNHEY, CDR2 SMNVEV, per germline (reference sequence). Trimming took off 8 bases at V and 1 base at J, with 12 bases between the two ends. This CDR3 contains 13 residues. The CDR3 DNA is TGTGCCAGCTGGGAGGGGGGGTCCTACGAGCAGTACTTC. Protein sequence: CASWEGGSYEQYF.

The chain joins TRBV6-5 to TRBJ1-1; tentative D call: TRBD1 (5 bases). V was trimmed by 0 bases and J by 0 bases, leaving 8 bases between them. Germline V gene sequence: CDR1 MNHEY, CDR2 SVGAGI. The CDR3 contains 15 residues. The CDR3 region is CASSYSPGMNTEAFF. Written as DNA, the CDR3 is TGTGCCAGCAGTTACTCTCCAGGGATGAACACTGAAGCTTTCTTT.

The V and J genes are TRBV5-6 and TRBJ1-2, with D tentatively TRBD1 (6 bases). Trimming took off 1 base at V and 4 bases at J, with 14 bases between the two ends. The CDR3 spans 15 residues. CDR1 is SGHDT, CDR2 YYEEEE, per germline. CDR3 nucleotide sequence: TGTGCCAGCAGCTTGATGATAGGGGGTGGCTATGGCTACACCTTC. This translates into CASSLMIGGGYGYTF.

The rearrangement links TRBV4-2 to TRBJ2-7; tentative D call: TRBD1 (6 bases). CDR1 is LGHNA, CDR2 YNFKEQ, per germline. Between the trimmed V and J ends, which lost 0 bases and 2 bases, there was a span of 11 bases. The CDR3 totals 15 residues. CDR3: CASSQEQGSTYEQYF. The CDR3 DNA sequence: TGTGCCAGCAGCCAAGAACAGGGATCGACCTACGAGCAGTACTTC.

CDR3 loop: CASSFERAFTVGNTIYF. The CDR3 nucleotides read TGTGCCAGCAGTTTTGAACGGGCCTTTACAGTTGGAAACACCATATATTTT. The chain joins TRBV28 to TRBJ1-3; D gene ambiguous. Per the germline V gene, CDR1 is MDHEN and CDR2 is SYDVKM. The CDR3 totals 17 residues. The V end was cut by 3 bases, the J end by 3 bases, with 18 bases between.

Only one count was recorded for this clone. V is TRBV19 and J is TRBJ2-1; TRBD1 might be the D (6 bases). The V end was cut by 1 base, the J end by 6 bases, with 16 bases between. The CDR3 runs 16 residues. Germline V CDR1 and CDR2: LNHDA, SQIVND (reference sequence). CDR3: CASSIASGRGGNEQFF. The CDR3, as DNA: TGTGCCAGTAGTATAGCTTCTGGCAGGGGTGGCAATGAGCAGTTCTTC.

The rearrangement uses TRBV28 and TRBJ1-2; the match to TRBD1 covers 7 bases. This CDR3 spans 13 amino acids. Germline V gene lookup returns CDR1 MDHEN and CDR2 SYDVKM. V gave up 5 bases and J gave up 2 bases; unmatched junction bases: 2. The CDR3 DNA follows: TGTGCCAGCAGTCCGGGACAGAACTATGGCTACACCTTC. Its protein product is CASSPGQNYGYTF.

The CDR3 spells CASSIGTGIDTGELFF. CDR3 bases: TGTGCCAGCAGCATTGGGACAGGGATCGACACCGGGGAGCTGTTTTTT. V and J are TRBV7-3 and TRBJ2-2; 9 bases are shared with TRBD1. Germline V gene lookup returns CDR1 SGHTA and CDR2 FQGTGA. There are 16 residues in the CDR3. The junction had 7 bases not matched to a gene; V was cut back by 5 bases and J by 3 bases.

The chain is built from TRBV2 and TRBJ1-1; perhaps TRBD1 as D (5 bases). Germline values: CDR1 SNHLY, CDR2 FYNNEI. This CDR3 comprises 14 residues. V dropped 6 bases and J dropped 2 bases, with 13 bases sitting between them. CDR3 region: CASRRQIVNTEAFF. The DNA for the CDR3 is TGTGCCAGCAGACGACAGATAGTAAACACTGAAGCTTTCTTT.

This clone has more than one count but fewer than ten. The V call is TRBV6-5, the J call TRBJ1-4; a possible D gene is TRBD1 (5 bases). Trimming removed 2 bases from V and 8 bases from J, with 15 bases in between. The CDR3 loop spans 15 amino acids. Germline V CDR1 and CDR2: MNHEY, SVGAGI. In nucleotides, the CDR3 is TGTGCCAGCAGTTACGCGGGGGGGGTCCGAGAAAAACTGTTTTTT. Residues: CASSYAGGVREKLFF.

V usage is TRBV13 and J usage is TRBJ2-7; unclear D gene. With 0 bases removed from V and 0 bases from J, the gap between germline ends came to 6 bases. There are 14 residues in the CDR3. Looked up from germline, CDR1 is PRHDT and CDR2 is FYEKMQ (reference sequence). CDR3 DNA sequence: TGTGCCAGCAGCTTAGGGGTGAGCTCCTACGAGCAGTACTTC. As protein: CASSLGVSSYEQYF.

A few counts support this clone. V gene TRBV15 combines with J gene TRBJ2-7; a weak D match, TRBD1 (6 bases). This CDR3 has 13 amino acids. V was trimmed by 5 bases and J by 2 bases, leaving 10 bases between them. Per germline, CDR1 LNHNV and CDR2 YYDKDF (reference sequence). This chain's CDR3 is CATSSDRTYEQYF. DNA for the CDR3: TGTGCCACCAGCTCAGACAGGACCTACGAGCAGTACTTC.

The chain joins TRBV21-1 to TRBJ2-7; the table's D call TRBD2 went unverified against the DNA. TRBV21-1 is deemed a pseudogene. CDR3 size: 17 residues. The CDR3 DNA is TGTGCCAGCAGCAAATTGGGGGGGGACTCGAAGACCTACGAGCAGTACTTC. Translated: CASSKLGGDSKTYEQYF.